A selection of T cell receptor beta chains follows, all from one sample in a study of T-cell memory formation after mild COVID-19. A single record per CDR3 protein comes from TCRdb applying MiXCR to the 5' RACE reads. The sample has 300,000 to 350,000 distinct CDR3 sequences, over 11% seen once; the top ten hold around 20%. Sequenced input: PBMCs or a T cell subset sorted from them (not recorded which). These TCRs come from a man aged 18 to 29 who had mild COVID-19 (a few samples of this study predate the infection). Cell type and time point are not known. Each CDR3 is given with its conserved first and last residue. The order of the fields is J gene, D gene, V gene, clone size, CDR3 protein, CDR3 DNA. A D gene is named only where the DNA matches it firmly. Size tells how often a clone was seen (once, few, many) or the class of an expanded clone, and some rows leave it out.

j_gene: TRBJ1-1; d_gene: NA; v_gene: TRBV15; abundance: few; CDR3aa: CATSRVNTEAFF; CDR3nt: TGTGCCACCAGCAGAGTAAACACTGAAGCTTTCTTT
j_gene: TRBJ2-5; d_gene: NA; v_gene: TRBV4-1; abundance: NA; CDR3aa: CASSQEGRATLGQETQYF; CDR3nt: TGCGCCAGCAGCCAAGAAGGAAGGGCAACCCTTGGACAAGAGACCCAGTACTTC
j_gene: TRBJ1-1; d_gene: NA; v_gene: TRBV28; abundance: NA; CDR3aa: CASVILAGREAFF; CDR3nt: TGTGCCAGCGTCATTCTGGCGGGACGGGAAGCTTTCTTT
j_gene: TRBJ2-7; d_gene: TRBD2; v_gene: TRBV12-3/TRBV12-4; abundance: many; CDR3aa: CASRPAGTSGYYEQYF; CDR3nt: TGTGCCAGCAGACCCGCCGGGACTAGCGGTTACTACGAGCAGTACTTC
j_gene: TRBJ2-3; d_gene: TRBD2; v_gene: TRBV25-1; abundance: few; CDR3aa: CAGSSGSSTDTQYF; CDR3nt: TGTGCCGGATCTAGCGGGAGTAGCACAGATACGCAGTATTTT
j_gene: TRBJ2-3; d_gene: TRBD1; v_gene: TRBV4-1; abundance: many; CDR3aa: CASSQRTGPSTSTDTQYF; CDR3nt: TGCGCCAGCAGCCAGAGGACAGGGCCGAGCACAAGCACAGATACGCAGTATTTT
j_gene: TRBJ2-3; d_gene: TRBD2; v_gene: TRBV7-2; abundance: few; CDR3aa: CASTWTSGGGDTQYF; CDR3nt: TGTGCCAGCACCTGGACTAGCGGGGGCGGGGATACGCAGTATTTT
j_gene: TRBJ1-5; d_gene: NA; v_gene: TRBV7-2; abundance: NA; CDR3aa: CASSFTANQPQHF; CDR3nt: TGTGCCAGCAGCTTTACAGCTAATCAGCCCCAGCATTTT
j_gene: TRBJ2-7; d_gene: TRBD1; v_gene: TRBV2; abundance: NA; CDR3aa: CASSAGTGIGEQYF; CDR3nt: TGTGCCAGCAGTGCCGGGACAGGGATTGGCGAGCAGTACTTC
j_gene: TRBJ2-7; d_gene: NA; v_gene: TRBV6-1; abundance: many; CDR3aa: CASRGQLLYEQYF; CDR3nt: TGTGCCAGCAGGGGACAACTACTCTACGAGCAGTACTTC
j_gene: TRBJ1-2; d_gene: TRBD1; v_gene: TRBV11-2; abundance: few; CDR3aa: CASSLISQGGGYTF; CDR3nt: TGTGCCAGCAGCTTAATCAGCCAGGGGGGAGGCTACACCTTC
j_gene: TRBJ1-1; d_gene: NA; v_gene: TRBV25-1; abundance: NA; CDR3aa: CASRGGLGAFF; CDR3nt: TGTGCCAGCAGGGGGGGGCTGGGGGCTTTCTTT
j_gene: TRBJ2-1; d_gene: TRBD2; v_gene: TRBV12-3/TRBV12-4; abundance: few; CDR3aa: CASLAGADSYNEQFF; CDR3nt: TGTGCCAGCTTAGCGGGGGCCGACTCCTACAATGAGCAGTTCTTC
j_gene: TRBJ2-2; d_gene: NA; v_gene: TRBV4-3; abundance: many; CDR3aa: CASSQETTGRINTGELFF; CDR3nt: TGCGCCAGCAGCCAAGAAACTACAGGACGCATTAACACCGGGGAGCTGTTTTTT
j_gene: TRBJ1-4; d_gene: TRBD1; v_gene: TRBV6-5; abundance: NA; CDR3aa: CASRVDRGREKLFF; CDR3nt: TGTGCCAGCAGGGTGGACAGGGGGCGTGAAAAACTGTTTTTT
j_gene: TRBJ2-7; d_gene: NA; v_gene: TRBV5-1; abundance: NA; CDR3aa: CASRPNTLYEQYF; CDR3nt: TGCGCCAGCAGACCTAATACACTCTACGAGCAGTACTTC
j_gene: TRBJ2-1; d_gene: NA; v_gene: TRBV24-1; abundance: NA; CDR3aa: CATSDSWTASYNEQFF; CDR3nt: TGTGCCACCAGTGATTCCTGGACAGCTTCATACAATGAGCAGTTCTTC
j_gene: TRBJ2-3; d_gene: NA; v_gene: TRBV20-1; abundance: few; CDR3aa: CSARPAVDTQYF; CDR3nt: TGCAGTGCTAGGCCAGCGGTAGATACGCAGTATTTT
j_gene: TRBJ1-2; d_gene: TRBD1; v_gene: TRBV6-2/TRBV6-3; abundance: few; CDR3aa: CASRTGTAYGYTF; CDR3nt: TGTGCCAGCAGGACCGGGACAGCCTATGGCTACACCTTC
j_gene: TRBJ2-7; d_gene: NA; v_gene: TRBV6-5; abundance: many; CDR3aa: CASSYRWGDYEQYF; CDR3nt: TGTGCCAGCAGTTACCGTTGGGGAGACTACGAGCAGTACTTC
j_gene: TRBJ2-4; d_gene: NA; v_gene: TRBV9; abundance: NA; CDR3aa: CASSPRVGLIQYF; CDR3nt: TGTGCCAGCAGCCCCCGCGTGGGACTCATTCAGTACTTC
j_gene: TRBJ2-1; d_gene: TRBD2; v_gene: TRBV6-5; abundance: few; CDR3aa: CASSYGLAGVWFF; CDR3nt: TGTGCCAGCAGTTACGGACTAGCGGGGGTTTGGTTCTTC
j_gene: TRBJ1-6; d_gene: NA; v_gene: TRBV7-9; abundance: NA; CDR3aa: CASSLAVPPLHF; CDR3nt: TGTGCCAGCAGCTTAGCAGTTCCACCCCTCCACTTT
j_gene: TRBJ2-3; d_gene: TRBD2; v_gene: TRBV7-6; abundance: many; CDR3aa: CASSSRGGHGDTQYF; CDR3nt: TGTGCCAGCAGTTCCCGGGGGGGGCACGGAGATACGCAGTATTTT
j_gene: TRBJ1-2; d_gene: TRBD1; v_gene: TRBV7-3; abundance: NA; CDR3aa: CASSLSGTGPYGYTF; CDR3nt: TGTGCCAGCAGCTTAAGTGGGACAGGGCCTTATGGCTACACCTTC
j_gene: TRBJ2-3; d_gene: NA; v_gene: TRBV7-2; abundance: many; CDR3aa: CASSLVAWDTQYF; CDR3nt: TGTGCCAGCAGCTTAGTAGCTTGGGATACGCAGTATTTT
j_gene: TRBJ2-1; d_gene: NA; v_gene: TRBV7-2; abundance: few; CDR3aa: CASSLVLAHNEQFF; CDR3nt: TGTGCCAGCAGCTTAGTTCTCGCTCACAATGAGCAGTTCTTC
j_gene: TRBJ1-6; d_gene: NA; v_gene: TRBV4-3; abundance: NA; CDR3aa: CASSQGIGGITYNSPLHF; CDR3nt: TGCGCCAGCAGCCAGGGGATTGGGGGGATAACCTATAATTCACCCCTCCACTTT